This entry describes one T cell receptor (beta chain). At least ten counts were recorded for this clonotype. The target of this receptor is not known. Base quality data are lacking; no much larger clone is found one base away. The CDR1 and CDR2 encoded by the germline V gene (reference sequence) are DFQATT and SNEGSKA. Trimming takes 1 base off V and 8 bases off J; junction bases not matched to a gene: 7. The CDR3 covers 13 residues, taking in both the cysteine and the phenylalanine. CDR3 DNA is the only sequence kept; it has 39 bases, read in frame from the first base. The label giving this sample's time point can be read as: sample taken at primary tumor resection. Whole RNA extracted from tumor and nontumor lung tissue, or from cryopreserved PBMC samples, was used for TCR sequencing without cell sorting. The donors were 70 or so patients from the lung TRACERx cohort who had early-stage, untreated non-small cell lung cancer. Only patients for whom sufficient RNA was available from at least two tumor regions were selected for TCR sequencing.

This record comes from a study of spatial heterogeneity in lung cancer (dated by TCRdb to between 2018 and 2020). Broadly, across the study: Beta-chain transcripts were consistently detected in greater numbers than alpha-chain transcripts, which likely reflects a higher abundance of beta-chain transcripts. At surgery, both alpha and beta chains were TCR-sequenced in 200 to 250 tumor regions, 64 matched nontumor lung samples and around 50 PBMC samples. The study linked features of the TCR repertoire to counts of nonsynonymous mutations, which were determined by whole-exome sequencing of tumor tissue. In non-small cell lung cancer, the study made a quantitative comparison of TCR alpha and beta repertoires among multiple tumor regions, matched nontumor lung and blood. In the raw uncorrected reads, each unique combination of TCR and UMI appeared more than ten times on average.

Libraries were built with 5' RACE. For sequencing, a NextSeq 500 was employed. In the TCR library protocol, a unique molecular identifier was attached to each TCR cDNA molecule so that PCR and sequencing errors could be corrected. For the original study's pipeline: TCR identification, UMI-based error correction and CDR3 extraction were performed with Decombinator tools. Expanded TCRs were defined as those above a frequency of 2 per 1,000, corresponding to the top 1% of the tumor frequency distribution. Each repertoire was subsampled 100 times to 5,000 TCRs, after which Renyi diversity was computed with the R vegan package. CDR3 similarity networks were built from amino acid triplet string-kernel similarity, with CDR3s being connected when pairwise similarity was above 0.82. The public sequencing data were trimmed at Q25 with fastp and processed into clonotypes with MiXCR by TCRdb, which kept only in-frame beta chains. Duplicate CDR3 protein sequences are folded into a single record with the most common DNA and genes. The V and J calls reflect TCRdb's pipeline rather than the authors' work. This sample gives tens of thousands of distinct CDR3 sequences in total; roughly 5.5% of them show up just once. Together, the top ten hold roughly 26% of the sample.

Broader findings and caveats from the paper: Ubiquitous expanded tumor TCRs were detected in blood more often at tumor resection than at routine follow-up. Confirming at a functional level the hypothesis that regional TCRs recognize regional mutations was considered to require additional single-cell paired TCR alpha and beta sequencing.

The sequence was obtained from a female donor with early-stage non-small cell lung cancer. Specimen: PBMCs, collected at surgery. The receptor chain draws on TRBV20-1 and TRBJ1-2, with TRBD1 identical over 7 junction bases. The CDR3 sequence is CSARVQGGEGYTF. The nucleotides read TGCAGTGCTAGAGTTCAGGGGGGAGAAGGCTACACCTTC.